A single sample is the source of the 25 T cell receptor beta chains below, sequenced in a study of cytomegalovirus exposure and HLA in healthy donors. Use of 60 Vbeta and 13 Jbeta primers characterized the PCR. Only in-frame clones appear in the TCRdb table, and some are missing; sequencing was by immunoSEQ multiplex PCR. The table has some 150,000 clones, approximately 80% seen once. Sample: PBMCs. The receptor source for this set is a man aged 35-49 years in good health and CMV-seronegative.

This chain uses TRBV13 with TRBJ2-7; 8 positions match TRBD2. The CDR3 is 14 residues long. Germline assignment: CDR1 PRHDT and CDR2 FYEKMQ (reference sequence). Unmatched junction bases numbered 4, after V lost 0 bases and J lost 6 bases. CDR3 in DNA: TGTGCCAGCAGCTTAGGCGGACTAGCTAGCGAGCAGTACTTC. It encodes CASSLGGLASEQYF.

CDR3 nucleotides: TGTGCCAGCAGCGTAGACGGGACAACGTTCTACAATGAGCAGTTCTTC. Translating it yields CASSVDGTTFYNEQFF. The chain employs TRBV9 and TRBJ2-1; D might be TRBD1 (6 bases). V lost 0 bases, J lost 3 bases, and 13 bases lay in between. This CDR3 is built from 16 residues. Germline CDR1 and CDR2: SGDLS and YYNGEE.

This CDR3 is CASIPTGGVAEAFF. The CDR3 bases are TGTGCCAGCATACCAACGGGCGGGGTCGCTGAAGCTTTCTTT. V gene TRBV4-2 combines with J gene TRBJ1-1, with unresolved D. The CDR3 contains 14 residues. The germline V and J ends were trimmed by 7 bases and 6 bases, with 18 bases remaining between them. Germline loops: CDR1 LGHNA, CDR2 YNFKEQ.

The V gene is TRBV7-6, the J gene TRBJ2-3; D gene unclear. V gave up 2 bases and J gave up 6 bases, with 6 bases separating them. Germline values: CDR1 SGHVS, CDR2 FNYEAQ. The CDR3 runs to 12 residues. This CDR3 is CASSLPSDTQYF. The CDR3 DNA follows: TGTGCCAGCAGCTTACCGTCCGATACGCAGTATTTT.

The rearrangement joins TRBV9 to TRBJ2-7; 11 bases line up with TRBD2. CDR1 is SGDLS and CDR2 is YYNGEE in the germline V gene. Germline trimming cut 5 bases from V and 2 bases from J; bases unmatched to any gene: 6. This CDR3 spans 15 amino acids. The CDR3 nucleotides are TGTGCCAGCAGTATGGGGACTAGCGGAGCCTACGAGCAGTACTTC. It specifies CASSMGTSGAYEQYF.

This clone has more than one count but fewer than ten. V is TRBV18 and J is TRBJ2-7, with 10 bases identical to TRBD1. Germline CDR1 and CDR2: KGHSH and LQKENI. J gave up 4 bases and V 0 bases, and 6 bases lay outside the gene matches. CDR3 length: 16 amino acids. The CDR3 reads CASSPPETGGGYEQYF. The CDR3 nucleotides read TGTGCCAGCTCACCACCTGAGACAGGGGGCGGTTACGAGCAGTACTTC. The variable domain in full, completed from reference TRBV18 and TRBJ2-7, reads NAGVMQNPRHLVRRRGQEARLRCSPMKGHSHVYWYRQLPEEGLKFMVYLQKENIIDESGMPKERFSAEFPKEGPSILRIQQVVRGDSAAYFCASSPPETGGGYEQYFGPGTRLTVT.

About this clone: Sequence at one end of the junction differs from germline and may be a read error. This chain links TRBV7-9 with TRBJ2-6; a weak D match, TRBD2 (6 bases). The CDR3 contains 14 residues. The germline V gene encodes CDR1 SEHNR and CDR2 FQNEAQ (reference sequence). The CDR3 region is CSSGGLSGANVLTF. The CDR3 coding sequence is TGTTCCAGCGGAGGGCTCTCTGGGGCCAACGTCCTGACTTTC.

This clone has more than one count but fewer than ten. The genes are TRBV6-1 and TRBJ2-2; TRBD2 matches 10 bases. The CDR3 runs to 15 residues. Germline-derived CDR1 and CDR2 are MNHNS and SASEGT. Trimming at V came to 5 bases and at J to 7 bases, leaving 7 bases not matched to a gene. The CDR3 protein is CASSQKSGGGGELFF. The CDR3 DNA is TGTGCCAGCAGTCAAAAAAGCGGGGGGGGCGGGGAGCTGTTTTTT.

This clone was picked up a small number of times. The V and J genes are TRBV5-4 and TRBJ2-7, with D possibly matching TRBD1 (5 bases). There are 14 residues in the CDR3. From germline, CDR1 is SGHNT and CDR2 YYREEE (reference sequence). V lost 0 bases and J lost 2, with 9 bases in between. Written as DNA, the CDR3 is TGTGCCAGCAGCTTGGCTCACAGGCCCTACGAGCAGTACTTC. Amino acids: CASSLAHRPYEQYF.

The chain employs TRBV4-3 and TRBJ2-5, with 9 bases that match TRBD2. The CDR3 is 17 amino acids. The germline CDR1 and CDR2 sequences are LGHNA and YSLEER. Germline trimming cut 0 bases from V and 5 bases from J; bases unmatched to any gene: 10. The CDR3 is CASSQEGGGGAGETQYF. Here the CDR3 DNA reads TGCGCCAGCAGCCAAGAGGGAGGCGGGGGGGCCGGGGAGACCCAGTACTTC.

This chain connects TRBV27 to TRBJ1-4; D perhaps matches TRBD1 (6 bases). Germline V gives CDR1 MNHEY, CDR2 SMNVEV (reference sequence). With 1 base removed from V and 8 bases from J, the gap between germline ends came to 11 bases. CDR3 length equals 14 residues. CDR3 protein: CASSLYGGGEKLFF. CDR3 nucleotide sequence: TGTGCCAGCAGTTTATATGGGGGCGGCGAAAAACTGTTTTTT.

V usage is TRBV7-9 and J usage is TRBJ1-4; 9 bases align to TRBD1. CDR3 size: 17 residues. In germline, CDR1 is SEHNR, CDR2 FQNEAQ (reference sequence). V was clipped by 3 bases and J by 5 bases; unmatched bases: 10. CDR3 sequence reads: CASSFSGTGFQNEKLFF. The CDR3 DNA follows: TGTGCCAGCAGCTTCTCCGGGACAGGGTTTCAAAATGAAAAACTGTTTTTT.

This clone was recorded once. The chain carries TRBV4-1 and TRBJ2-5; the match to TRBD2 covers 7 bases. Germline assignment: CDR1 MGHRA and CDR2 YSYEKL. Trimming removed 0 bases from V and 0 bases from J; junction bases left unmatched: 7. The CDR3 is made up of 17 amino acids. The CDR3 DNA follows: TGCGCCAGCAGCCAAGAGGGGAGCGGGGTTTACCAAGAGACCCAGTACTTC. This encodes CASSQEGSGVYQETQYF.

J is TRBJ2-5 and V is TRBV10-3, with 10 bases lining up with TRBD2. CDR3 length equals 11 residues. V was pared by 9 bases and J by 5 bases, with 0 bases of the junction left unmatched. The V gene's germline CDR1 is ENHRY and CDR2 SYGVKD. The CDR3 spells CAILAGETQYF. The CDR3 DNA reads as TGTGCCATACTAGCGGGGGAGACCCAGTACTTC.

The rearrangement links TRBV4-1 to TRBJ2-2, with 8 nucleotides matching TRBD1. J was trimmed by 1 base and V by 4 bases; bases with no gene match: 14. CDR1 and CDR2 (germline): MGHRA, YSYEKL. CDR3 size: 19 residues. The CDR3 sequence is CASSPVRRVGQGNTGELFF. The CDR3 nucleotides are TGCGCCAGCAGCCCAGTCCGGCGAGTCGGACAGGGGAACACCGGGGAGCTGTTTTTT.

This clone was seen a handful of times. The J gene is TRBJ1-5, the V gene TRBV25-1; no definite D call. In germline, CDR1 is MGHDK, CDR2 SYGVNS. The CDR3 is 14 amino acids. Trimming removed 2 bases from V and 5 bases from J, with 10 bases in between. CDR3 in amino acids: CASSERRAHQPQHF. The CDR3 DNA is TGTGCCAGCAGTGAAAGGAGGGCCCATCAGCCCCAGCATTTT.

The chain combines TRBV9 with TRBJ1-4; 7 positions agree with TRBD1. The trim removed 4 bases at V and 7 bases at J, leaving 13 bases unmatched. Per the germline V gene, CDR1 is SGDLS and CDR2 is YYNGEE. The CDR3 totals 16 residues. CDR3 DNA sequence: TGTGCCAGCAGCCCCCTAAGACAGGGTACGGGTGAAAAACTGTTTTTT. Translating it yields CASSPLRQGTGEKLFF.

The genes are TRBV4-3 and TRBJ2-3, with 10 bases aligning to TRBD2. Per germline, CDR1 LGHNA and CDR2 YSLEER. The CDR3 runs to 19 residues. V trimming: 0 bases; J trimming: 1 base; junction bases outside the gene matches: 10. Here the CDR3 DNA reads TGCGCCAGCAGCCAAGATTTTGTGTTGGGGACTAGCGGCACAGATACGCAGTATTTT. This encodes CASSQDFVLGTSGTDTQYF.

The chain combines TRBV5-1 with TRBJ1-2, with a weak D call TRBD1 (6 bases). The CDR3 contains 12 residues. Germline CDR1 is SGHRS and CDR2 is YFSETQ. V was clipped by 7 bases and J by 4 bases, with 11 bases between them. CDR3 residues: CASFGQPYGYTF. DNA for the CDR3: TGCGCCAGCTTCGGACAGCCCTATGGCTACACCTTC.

This clone was observed once. V usage is TRBV18 and J usage is TRBJ2-5; TRBD1 agrees at 8 bases. CDR1 is KGHSH, CDR2 LQKENI, per germline. This CDR3 is built from 15 residues. V lost 3 bases, J lost 3 bases, and 6 bases stayed unmatched. The CDR3 bases are TGTGCCAGCTCACCGGGTCCGGGACAGGAAGAGACCCAGTACTTC. This translates into CASSPGPGQEETQYF.

The genes are TRBV7-9 and TRBJ2-3, with 7 bases identical to TRBD1. CDR1 and CDR2 (germline): SEHNR, FQNEAQ (reference sequence). J gave up 4 bases and V 3 bases, and 19 bases lay outside the gene matches. This CDR3 has 19 residues. DNA of the CDR3: TGTGCCAGCAGCTTCCTGACAGGGCAAGGCATTGGAGCGTCAGATACGCAGTATTTT. Translation gives CASSFLTGQGIGASDTQYF.

The chain couples TRBV7-9 to TRBJ1-4, with TRBD1 matching 7 bases. Germline CDR1 reads SEHNR; CDR2 reads FQNEAQ (reference sequence). The CDR3 sequence is 14 residues long. V gave up 5 bases and J gave up 5 bases; unmatched junction bases: 5. CDR3 amino acids: CASSDRVFNEKLFF. The CDR3, as DNA: TGTGCCAGCAGCGACAGGGTATTCAATGAAAAACTGTTTTTT. The complete variable domain, with remaining parts taken from reference TRBV7-9 and TRBJ1-4, reads DTGVSQNPRHKITKRGQNVTFRCDPISEHNRLYWYRQTLGQGPEFLTYFQNEAQLEKSRLLSDRFSAERPKGSFSTLEIQRTEQGDSAMYLCASSDRVFNEKLFFGSGTQLSVL.

The CDR3 loop reads CASSRGTEYSGANVLTF. The CDR3, as DNA: TGTGCCAGCAGCAGAGGGACAGAGTATTCTGGGGCCAACGTCCTGACTTTC. The chain couples TRBV5-8 to TRBJ2-6, with 7 bases matching TRBD1. Trimming removed 4 bases from V and 1 base from J; junction bases left unmatched: 8. Germline loops: CDR1 SGHTS, CDR2 YDEGEE. The CDR3 loop spans 17 amino acids.

The chain couples TRBV7-2 to TRBJ2-2, with 12 bases aligning to TRBD2. Germline CDR1 reads SGHTA; CDR2 reads FQGNSA. With 0 bases clipped from V and 5 bases from J, the junction kept 4 bases outside the gene matches. CDR3 size: 17 residues. The CDR3 sequence: CASSLALAGGRTGELFF. CDR3 sequence (DNA): TGTGCCAGCAGCTTAGCGCTAGCGGGGGGGCGTACCGGGGAGCTGTTTTTT.

The CDR3 DNA reads as TGTGCCAGCAGCGCCCAGATCGGGACTAGCTCCTACGAGCAGTACTTC. This sequence encodes CASSAQIGTSSYEQYF. The chain joins TRBV5-4 to TRBJ2-7, with 8 positions matching TRBD2. The CDR3 loop spans 16 amino acids. Germline V gives CDR1 SGHNT, CDR2 YYREEE (reference sequence). J gave up 0 bases and V 4 bases, and 9 bases lay outside the gene matches.